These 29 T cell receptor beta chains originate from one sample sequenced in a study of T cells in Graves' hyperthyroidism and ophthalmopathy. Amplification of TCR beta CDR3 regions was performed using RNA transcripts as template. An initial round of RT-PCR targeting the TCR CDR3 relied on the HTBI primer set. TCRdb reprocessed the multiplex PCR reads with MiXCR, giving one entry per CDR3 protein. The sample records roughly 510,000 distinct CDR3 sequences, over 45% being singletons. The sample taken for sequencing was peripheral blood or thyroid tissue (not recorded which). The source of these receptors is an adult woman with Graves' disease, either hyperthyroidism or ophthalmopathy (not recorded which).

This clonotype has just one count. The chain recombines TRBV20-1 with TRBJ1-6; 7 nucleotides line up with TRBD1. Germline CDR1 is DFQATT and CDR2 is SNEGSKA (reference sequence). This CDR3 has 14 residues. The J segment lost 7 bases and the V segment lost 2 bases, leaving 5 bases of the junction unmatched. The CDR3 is CSARKGAGNSPLHF. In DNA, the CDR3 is TGCAGTGCTAGAAAGGGGGCAGGCAATTCACCCCTCCACTTT.

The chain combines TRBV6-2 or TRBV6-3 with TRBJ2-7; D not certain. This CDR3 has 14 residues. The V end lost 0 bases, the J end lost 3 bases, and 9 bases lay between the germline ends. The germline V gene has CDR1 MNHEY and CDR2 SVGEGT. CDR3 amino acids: CASSYSGKSYEQYF. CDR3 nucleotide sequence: TGTGCCAGCAGTTACTCAGGAAAAAGCTACGAGCAGTACTTC.

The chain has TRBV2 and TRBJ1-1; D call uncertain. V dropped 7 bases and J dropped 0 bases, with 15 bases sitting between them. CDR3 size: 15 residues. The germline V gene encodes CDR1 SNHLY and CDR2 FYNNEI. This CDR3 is CASNLDAVMNTEAFF. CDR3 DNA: TGTGCCAGCAACCTGGACGCAGTTATGAACACTGAAGCTTTCTTT. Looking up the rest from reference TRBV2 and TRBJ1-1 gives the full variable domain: EPEVTQTPSHQVTQMGQEVILRCVPISNHLYFYWYRQILGQKVEFLVSFYNNEISEKSEIFDDQFSVERPDGSNFTLKIRSTKLEDSAMYFCASNLDAVMNTEAFFGQGTRLTVV.

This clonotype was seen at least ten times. DNA of the CDR3: TGTGCCAGCAGTCAATTCCAGGGCGGGATCGACGAGCAGTACTTC. This gives the protein CASSQFQGGIDEQYF. V is TRBV7-2 and J is TRBJ2-7; D is perhaps TRBD2 (6 bases). The CDR3 is 15 residues long. V lost 6 bases, J lost 5 bases, and 20 bases lay in between. Germline V gene sequence: CDR1 SGHTA, CDR2 FQGNSA.

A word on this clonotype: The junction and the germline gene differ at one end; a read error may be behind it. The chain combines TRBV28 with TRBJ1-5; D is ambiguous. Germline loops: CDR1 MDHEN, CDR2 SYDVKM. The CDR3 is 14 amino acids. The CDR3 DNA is TGTTCCAGCAGTTTATTTTCCGGTAATCAGCCCCAGCATTTT. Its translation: CSSSLFSGNQPQHF. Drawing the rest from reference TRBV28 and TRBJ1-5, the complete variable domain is DVKVTQSSRYLVKRTGEKVFLECVQDMDHENMFWYRQDPGLGLRLIYFSYDVKMKEKGDIPEGYSVSREKKERFSLILESASTNQTSMYLCSSSLFSGNQPQHFGDGTRLSIL.

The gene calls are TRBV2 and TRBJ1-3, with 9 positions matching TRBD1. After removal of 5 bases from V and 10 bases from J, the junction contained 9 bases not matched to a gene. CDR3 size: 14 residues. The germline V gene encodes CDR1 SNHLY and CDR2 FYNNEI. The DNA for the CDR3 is TGTGCCAGCAGTCCACAGGGGGCCGGGGAGACCATATATTTT. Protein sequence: CASSPQGAGETIYF.

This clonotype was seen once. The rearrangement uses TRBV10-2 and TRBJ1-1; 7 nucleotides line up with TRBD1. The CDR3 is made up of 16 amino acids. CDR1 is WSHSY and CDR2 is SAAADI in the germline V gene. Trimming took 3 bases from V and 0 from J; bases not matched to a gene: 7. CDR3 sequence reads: CASSDPGQDMNTEAFF. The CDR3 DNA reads TGCGCCAGCAGTGACCCCGGACAGGACATGAACACTGAAGCTTTCTTT.

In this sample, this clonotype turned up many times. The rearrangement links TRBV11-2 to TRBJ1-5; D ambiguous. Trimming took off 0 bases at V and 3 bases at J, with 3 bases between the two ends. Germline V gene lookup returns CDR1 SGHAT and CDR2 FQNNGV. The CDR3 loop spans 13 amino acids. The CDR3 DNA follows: TGTGCCAGCAGCTTAGAGACCAATCAGCCCCAGCATTTT. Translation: CASSLETNQPQHF.

Here the CDR3 reads CSVEAGTTSGYTF. As DNA, the CDR3 is TGCAGCGTTGAGGCGGGGACAACCTCTGGCTACACCTTC. The rearrangement joins TRBV29-1 to TRBJ1-2; D is possibly TRBD1 (6 bases). Germline-derived CDR1 and CDR2 are SQVTM and ANQGSEA. Trimming left V 3 bases short and J 7 bases short, with 15 bases between. The CDR3 runs 13 residues.

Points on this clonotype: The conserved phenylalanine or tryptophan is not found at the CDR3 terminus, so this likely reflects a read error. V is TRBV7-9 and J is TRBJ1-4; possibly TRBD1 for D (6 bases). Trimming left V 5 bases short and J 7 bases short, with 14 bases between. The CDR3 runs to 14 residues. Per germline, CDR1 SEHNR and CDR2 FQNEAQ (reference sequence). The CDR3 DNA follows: TGTGCCAGCAGCGTACAGGGTAGGGGTGAAAAACTGTTTCTT. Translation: CASSVQGRGEKLFL.

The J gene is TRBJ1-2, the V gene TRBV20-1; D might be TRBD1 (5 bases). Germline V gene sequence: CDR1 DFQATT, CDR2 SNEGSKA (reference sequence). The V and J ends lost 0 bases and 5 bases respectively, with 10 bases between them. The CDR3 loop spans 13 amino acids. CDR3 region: CSARDTAGYGYTF. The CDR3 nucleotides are TGCAGTGCTAGAGATACGGCAGGGTATGGCTACACCTTC.

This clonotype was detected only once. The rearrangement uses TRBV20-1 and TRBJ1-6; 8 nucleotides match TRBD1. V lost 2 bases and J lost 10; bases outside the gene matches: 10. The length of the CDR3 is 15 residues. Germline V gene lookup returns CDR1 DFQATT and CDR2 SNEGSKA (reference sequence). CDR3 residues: CSARHASGGDSPLHF. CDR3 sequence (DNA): TGCAGTGCTAGACACGCATCAGGGGGCGACTCACCCCTCCACTTT.

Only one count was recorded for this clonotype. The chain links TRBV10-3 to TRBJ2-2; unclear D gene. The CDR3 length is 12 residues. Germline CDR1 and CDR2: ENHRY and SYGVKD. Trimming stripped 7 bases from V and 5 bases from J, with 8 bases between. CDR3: CAITPPTGELFF. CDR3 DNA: TGTGCCATCACCCCCCCGACCGGGGAGCTGTTTTTT.

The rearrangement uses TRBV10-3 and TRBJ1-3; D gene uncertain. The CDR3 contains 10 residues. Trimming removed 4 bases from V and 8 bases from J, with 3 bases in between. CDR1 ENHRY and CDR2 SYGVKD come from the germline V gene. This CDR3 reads CAISGDTIYF. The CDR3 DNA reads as TGTGCCATCAGTGGGGACACCATATATTTT.

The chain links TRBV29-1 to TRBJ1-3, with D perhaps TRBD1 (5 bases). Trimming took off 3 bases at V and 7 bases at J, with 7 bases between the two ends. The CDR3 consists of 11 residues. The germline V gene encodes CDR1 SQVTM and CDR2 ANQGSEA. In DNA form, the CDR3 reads TGCAGCGTTGAGACAGTGAACACCATATATTTT. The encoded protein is CSVETVNTIYF.

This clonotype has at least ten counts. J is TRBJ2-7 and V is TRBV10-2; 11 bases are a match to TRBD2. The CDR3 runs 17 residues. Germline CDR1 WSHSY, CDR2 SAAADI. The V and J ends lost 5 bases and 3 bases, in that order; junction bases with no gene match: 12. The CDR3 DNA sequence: TGCGCCAGCAGTAATCCGGGACTAGCGGAGTCTCTCTACGAGCAGTACTTC. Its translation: CASSNPGLAESLYEQYF.

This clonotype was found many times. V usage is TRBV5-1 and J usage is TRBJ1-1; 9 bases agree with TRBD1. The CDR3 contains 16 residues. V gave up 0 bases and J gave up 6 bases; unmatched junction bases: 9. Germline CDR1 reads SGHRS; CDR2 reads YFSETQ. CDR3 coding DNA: TGCGCCAGCAGCTTGGGCCCGGGACAGGGATCCTCTGAAGCTTTCTTT. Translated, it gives CASSLGPGQGSSEAFF.

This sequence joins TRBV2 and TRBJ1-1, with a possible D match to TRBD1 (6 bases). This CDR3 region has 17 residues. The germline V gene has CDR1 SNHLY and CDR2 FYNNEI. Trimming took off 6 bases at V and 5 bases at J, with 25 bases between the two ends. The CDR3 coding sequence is TGTGCCAGCAGCTTAGGCAGTACGGGGGCGAGGGGAACTGAAGCTTTCTTT. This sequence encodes CASSLGSTGARGTEAFF.

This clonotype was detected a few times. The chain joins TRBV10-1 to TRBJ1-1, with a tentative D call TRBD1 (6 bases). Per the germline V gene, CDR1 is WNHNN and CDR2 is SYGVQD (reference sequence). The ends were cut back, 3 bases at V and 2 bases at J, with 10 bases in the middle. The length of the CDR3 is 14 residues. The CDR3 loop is CASSEAQGNTEAFF. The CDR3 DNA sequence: TGCGCCAGCAGTGAAGCACAGGGAAACACTGAAGCTTTCTTT.

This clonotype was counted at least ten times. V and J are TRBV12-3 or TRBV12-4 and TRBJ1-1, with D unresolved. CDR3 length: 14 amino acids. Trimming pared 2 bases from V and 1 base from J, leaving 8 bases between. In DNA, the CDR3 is TGTGCCAGCAGTTTATCGTCCGGGAACACTGAAGCTTTCTTT. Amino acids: CASSLSSGNTEAFF.

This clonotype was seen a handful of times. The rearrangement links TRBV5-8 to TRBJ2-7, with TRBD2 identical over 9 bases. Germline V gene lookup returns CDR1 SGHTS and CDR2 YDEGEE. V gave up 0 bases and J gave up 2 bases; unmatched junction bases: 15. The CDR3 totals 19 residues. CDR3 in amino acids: CASSLDGGRATTEPYEQYF. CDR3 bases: TGTGCCAGCAGCTTGGATGGCGGGAGGGCTACGACCGAACCCTACGAGCAGTACTTC.

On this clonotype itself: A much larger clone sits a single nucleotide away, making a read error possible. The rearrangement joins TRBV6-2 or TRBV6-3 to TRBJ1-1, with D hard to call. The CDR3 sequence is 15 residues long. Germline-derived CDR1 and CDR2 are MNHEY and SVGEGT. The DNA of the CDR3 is TGTACCAGCAGTTACCGGGCGGGCCCGCACACTGAAGCTTTCTTT. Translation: CTSSYRAGPHTEAFF.

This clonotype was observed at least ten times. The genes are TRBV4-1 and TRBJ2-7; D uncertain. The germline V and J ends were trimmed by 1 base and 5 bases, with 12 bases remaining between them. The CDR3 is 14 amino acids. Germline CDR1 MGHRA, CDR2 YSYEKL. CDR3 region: CASSQVLSRHEQYF. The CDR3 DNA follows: TGCGCCAGCAGCCAAGTTCTGTCAAGGCACGAGCAGTACTTC.

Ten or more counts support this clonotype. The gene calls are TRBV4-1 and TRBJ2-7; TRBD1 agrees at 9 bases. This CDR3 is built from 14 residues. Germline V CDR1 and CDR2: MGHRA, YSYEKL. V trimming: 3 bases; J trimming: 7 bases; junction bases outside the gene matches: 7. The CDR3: CASSHWGQGWEQYF. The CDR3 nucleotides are TGCGCCAGCAGCCATTGGGGACAGGGTTGGGAGCAGTACTTC.

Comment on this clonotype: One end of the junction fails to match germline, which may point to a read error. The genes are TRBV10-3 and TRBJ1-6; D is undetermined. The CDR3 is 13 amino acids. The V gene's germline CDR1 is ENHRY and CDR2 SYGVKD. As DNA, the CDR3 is TGTGCCAGCAGTTACTGGAATAATTCACCCCTCCACTTT. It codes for CASSYWNNSPLHF.

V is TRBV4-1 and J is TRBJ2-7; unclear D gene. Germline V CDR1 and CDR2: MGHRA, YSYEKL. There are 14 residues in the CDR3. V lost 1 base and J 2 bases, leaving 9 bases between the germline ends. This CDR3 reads CASSQGSDTYEQYF. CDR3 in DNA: TGCGCCAGCAGCCAAGGCAGCGATACCTACGAGCAGTACTTC.

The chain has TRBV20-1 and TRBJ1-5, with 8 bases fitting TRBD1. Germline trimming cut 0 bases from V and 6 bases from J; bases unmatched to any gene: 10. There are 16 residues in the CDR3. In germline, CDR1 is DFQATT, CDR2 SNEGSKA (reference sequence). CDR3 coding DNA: TGCAGTGCTAGAGACCGGCGACAGGGGATCGGTCAGCCCCAGCATTTT. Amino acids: CSARDRRQGIGQPQHF.

The CDR3 region is CASSSQSSYEQYF. CDR3 sequence (DNA): TGTGCCAGCAGTTCCCAGAGCTCCTACGAGCAGTACTTC. The rearrangement links TRBV7-9 to TRBJ2-7, with D unclear. The CDR3 length is 13 residues. Germline CDR1 and CDR2: SEHNR and FQNEAQ (reference sequence). V lost 6 bases and J lost 0, with 9 bases in between.

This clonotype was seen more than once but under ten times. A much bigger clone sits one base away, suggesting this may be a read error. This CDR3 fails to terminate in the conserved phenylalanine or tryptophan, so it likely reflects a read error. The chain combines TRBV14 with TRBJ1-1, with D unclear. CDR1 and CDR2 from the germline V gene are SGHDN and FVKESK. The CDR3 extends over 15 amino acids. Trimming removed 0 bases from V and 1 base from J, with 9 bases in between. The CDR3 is CASSQDPGQNTEAFS. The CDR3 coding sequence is TGTGCCAGCAGCCAAGATCCGGGCCAGAACACTGAAGCTTTCTCT.